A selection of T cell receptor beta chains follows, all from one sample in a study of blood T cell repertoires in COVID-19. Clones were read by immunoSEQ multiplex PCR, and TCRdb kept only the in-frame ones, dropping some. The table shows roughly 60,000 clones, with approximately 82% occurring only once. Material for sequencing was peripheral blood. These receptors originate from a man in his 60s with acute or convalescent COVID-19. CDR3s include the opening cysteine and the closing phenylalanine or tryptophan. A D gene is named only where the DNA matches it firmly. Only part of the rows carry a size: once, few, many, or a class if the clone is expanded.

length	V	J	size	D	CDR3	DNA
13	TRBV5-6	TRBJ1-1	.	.	CASSPHQYTEAFF	TGTGCCAGCAGCCCACACCAGTACACTGAAGCTTTCTTT
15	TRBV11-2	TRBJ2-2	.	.	CASSQAVATTGELFF	TGTGCCAGCAGCCAGGCGGTAGCGACCACCGGGGAGCTGTTTTTT
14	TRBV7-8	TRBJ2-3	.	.	CASSPRVEAPTQYF	TGTGCCAGCAGCCCCAGAGTTGAGGCTCCTACGCAGTATTTT
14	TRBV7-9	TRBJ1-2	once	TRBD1	CASSLDRGNYGYTF	TGTGCCAGCAGCTTAGACAGGGGCAACTATGGCTACACCTTC
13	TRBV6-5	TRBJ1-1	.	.	CASTGGGRTEAFF	TGTGCCAGCACAGGCGGGGGAAGGACTGAAGCTTTCTTT
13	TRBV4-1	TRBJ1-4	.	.	CASSQWQGEKLFF	TGCGCCAGCAGCCAATGGCAGGGCGAAAAACTGTTTTTT
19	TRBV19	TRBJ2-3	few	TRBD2	CASSLKLAGAPISTDTQYF	TGTGCCAGTAGTCTCAAACTAGCGGGGGCCCCGATTAGCACAGATACGCAGTATTTT
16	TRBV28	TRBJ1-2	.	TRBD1	CASSPYPGQRDYGYTF	TGTGCCAGCAGTCCCTACCCGGGACAGCGAGACTATGGCTACACCTTC
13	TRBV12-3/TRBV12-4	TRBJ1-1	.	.	CASRWMGGTEAFF	TGTGCCAGCAGGTGGATGGGAGGCACTGAAGCTTTCTTT
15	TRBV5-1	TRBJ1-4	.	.	CASKSDLGGNEKLFF	TGCGCCAGCAAGAGCGACTTAGGAGGTAATGAAAAACTGTTTTTT
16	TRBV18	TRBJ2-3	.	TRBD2	CASSPRSGGAGDTQYF	TGTGCCAGCTCACCACGTAGCGGGGGGGCCGGAGATACGCAGTATTTT
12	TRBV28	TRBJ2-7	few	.	CASSDSTYEQYF	TGTGCCAGCAGTGACTCCACCTACGAGCAGTACTTC
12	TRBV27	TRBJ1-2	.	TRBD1	CASSLTGDGYTF	TGTGCCAGCAGTTTAACAGGGGATGGCTACACCTTC
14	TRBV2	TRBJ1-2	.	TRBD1	CASSPTGGIYGYTF	TGTGCCAGCAGCCCGACAGGGGGTATCTATGGCTACACCTTC
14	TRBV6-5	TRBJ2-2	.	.	CASSFGANTGELFF	TGTGCCAGCAGTTTCGGAGCGAACACCGGGGAGCTGTTTTTT
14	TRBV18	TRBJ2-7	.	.	CASSPPTGTYEQYF	TGTGCCAGCTCACCACCAACGGGGACCTACGAGCAGTACTTC
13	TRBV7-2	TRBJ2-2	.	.	CASSLDRTGELFF	TGTGCCAGCAGCTTAGACAGGACCGGGGAGCTGTTTTTT
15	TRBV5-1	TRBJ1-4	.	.	CASSSTGGLDEKLFF	TGCGCCAGCAGCTCAACAGGTGGCCTGGATGAAAAACTGTTTTTT
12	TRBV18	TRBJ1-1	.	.	CASSQGYTEAFF	TGTGCCAGCTCACAGGGGTACACTGAAGCTTTCTTT
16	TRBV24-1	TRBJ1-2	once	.	CATSDSLSRGPYGYTF	TGTGCCACCAGTGATTCACTCAGCAGGGGACCTTATGGCTACACCTTC
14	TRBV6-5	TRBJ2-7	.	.	CASSYSMTALEQYF	TGTGCCAGCAGTTACTCAATGACAGCCCTGGAACAGTACTTC
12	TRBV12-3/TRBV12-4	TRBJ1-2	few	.	CASSLSTGLITF	TGTGCCAGCAGTTTAAGTACAGGGCTGATCACCTTC
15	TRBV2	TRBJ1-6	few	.	CASGSEQGQNSPLHF	TGTGCCAGCGGGTCTGAACAGGGTCAGAATTCACCCCTCCACTTT
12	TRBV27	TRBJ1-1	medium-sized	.	CASSQVGTEAFF	TGTGCCAGCAGTCAGGTCGGCACTGAAGCTTTCTTT
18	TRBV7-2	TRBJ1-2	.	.	CASSRHGGREGVGYGYTF	TGTGCCAGCAGCCGCCATGGGGGTCGTGAGGGGGTAGGCTATGGCTACACCTTC
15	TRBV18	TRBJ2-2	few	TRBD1	CASSGTGARTGELFF	TGTGCCAGCTCAGGGACAGGGGCCCGCACCGGGGAGCTGTTTTTT
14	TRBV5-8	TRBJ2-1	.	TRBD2	CASLTGGIHNEQFF	TGTGCCAGCCTCACGGGGGGGATCCACAATGAGCAGTTCTTC
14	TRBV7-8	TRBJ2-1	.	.	CASSLSLAVNEQFF	TGTGCCAGCAGCCTTTCATTAGCTGTGAATGAGCAGTTCTTC